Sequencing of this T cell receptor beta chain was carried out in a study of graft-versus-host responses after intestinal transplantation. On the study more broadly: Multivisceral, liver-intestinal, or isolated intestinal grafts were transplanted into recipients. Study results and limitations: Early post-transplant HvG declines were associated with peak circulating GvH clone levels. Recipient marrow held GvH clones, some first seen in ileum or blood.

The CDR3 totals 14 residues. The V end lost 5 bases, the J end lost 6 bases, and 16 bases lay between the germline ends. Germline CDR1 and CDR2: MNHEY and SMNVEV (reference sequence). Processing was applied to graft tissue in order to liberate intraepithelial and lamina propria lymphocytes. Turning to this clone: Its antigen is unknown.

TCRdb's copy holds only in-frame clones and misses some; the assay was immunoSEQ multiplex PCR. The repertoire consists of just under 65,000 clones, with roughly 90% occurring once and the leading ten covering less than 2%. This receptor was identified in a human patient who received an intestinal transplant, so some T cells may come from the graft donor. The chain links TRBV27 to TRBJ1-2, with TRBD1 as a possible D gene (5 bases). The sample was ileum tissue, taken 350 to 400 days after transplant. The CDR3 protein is CASSPPGGTDGYTF. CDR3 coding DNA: TGTGCCAGCAGTCCCCCCGGGGGGACCGATGGCTACACCTTC.